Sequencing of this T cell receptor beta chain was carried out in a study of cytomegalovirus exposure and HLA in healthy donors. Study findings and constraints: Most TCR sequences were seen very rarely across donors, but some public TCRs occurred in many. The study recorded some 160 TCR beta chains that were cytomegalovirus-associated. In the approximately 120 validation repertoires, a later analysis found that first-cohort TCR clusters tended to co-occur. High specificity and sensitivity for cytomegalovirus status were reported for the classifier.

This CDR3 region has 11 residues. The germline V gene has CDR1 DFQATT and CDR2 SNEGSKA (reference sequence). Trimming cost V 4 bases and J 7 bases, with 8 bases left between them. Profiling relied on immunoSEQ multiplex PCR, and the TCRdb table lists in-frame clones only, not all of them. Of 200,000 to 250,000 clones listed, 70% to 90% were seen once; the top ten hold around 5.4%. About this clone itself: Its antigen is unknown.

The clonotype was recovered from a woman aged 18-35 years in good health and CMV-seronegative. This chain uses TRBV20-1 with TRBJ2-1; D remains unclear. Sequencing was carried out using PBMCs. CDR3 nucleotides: TGCAGTGCTACCAGAGCTAATGAGCAGTTCTTC. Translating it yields CSATRANEQFF.